The present entry profiles one T cell receptor beta chain with its context. Its specificity is unknown. This sample was included in a study of graft-versus-host responses after intestinal transplantation. Study details: Isolated intestinal, liver-intestinal, or multivisceral transplants were what recipients had.

This table comes from immunoSEQ multiplex PCR, and its TCRdb copy is limited to in-frame clones, with some not included. The sample shows about 61,000 clones, approximately 94% of them seen only once. CDR1 is MGHRA and CDR2 is YSYEKL in the germline V gene. This CDR3 has 15 amino acids. The ends lost 0 bases at V and 3 bases at J; junction bases unmatched: 1. The material was unstimulated CD4+ T cells sorted from spleen or lymph node cells, obtained before transplant. The TCR was taken from a human donor who was the organ donor for an intestinal transplant. The chain links TRBV4-1 to TRBJ2-1; TRBD2 matches at 8 bases. The CDR3 nucleotides are TGCGCCAGCAGCCAAGATGGGACTAGCTACAATGAGCAGTTCTTC. Protein: CASSQDGTSYNEQFF.